Reported below is one T cell receptor beta chain. Samples underwent the assay at deep level. The protocol was immunoSEQ multiplex PCR, while the TCRdb copy is restricted to in-frame clones and leaves out a portion. The data hold about 610,000 clones, with 95% to 97% observed a single time. The data belong to a study of shared clonotypes between healthy human individuals. Only CD45RO-negative cells positively selected for CCR7 counted as naive CD8 cells, so terminally differentiated effector memory CD45RA+ cells were excluded. The ends were cut back, 1 base at V and 0 bases at J, with 13 bases in the middle. Germline-derived CDR1 and CDR2 are SGHAT and FQNNGV. This CDR3 is built from 16 residues.

Input material: naive CD8+ T cells sorted from blood. The chain has TRBV11-2 and TRBJ2-7; D is possibly TRBD2 (6 bases). The sequence was collected from a woman aged 25 to 45 in good health. As DNA, the CDR3 is TGTGCCAGCAGCTTAGTGGGCGGGACGAACTCCTACGAGCAGTACTTC. Protein sequence: CASSLVGGTNSYEQYF.